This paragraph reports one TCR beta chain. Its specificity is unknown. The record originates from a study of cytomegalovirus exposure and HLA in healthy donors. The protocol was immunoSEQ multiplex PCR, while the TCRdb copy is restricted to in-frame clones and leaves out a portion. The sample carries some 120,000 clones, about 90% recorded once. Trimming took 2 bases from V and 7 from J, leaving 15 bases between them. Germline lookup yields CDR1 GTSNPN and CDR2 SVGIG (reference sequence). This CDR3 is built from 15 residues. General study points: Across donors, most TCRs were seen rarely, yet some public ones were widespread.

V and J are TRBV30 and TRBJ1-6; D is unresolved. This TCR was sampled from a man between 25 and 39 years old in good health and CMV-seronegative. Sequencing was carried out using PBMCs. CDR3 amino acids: CAWSSSGMTNSPLHF. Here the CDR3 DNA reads TGTGCCTGGAGTTCCTCCGGGATGACGAATTCACCCCTCCACTTT.